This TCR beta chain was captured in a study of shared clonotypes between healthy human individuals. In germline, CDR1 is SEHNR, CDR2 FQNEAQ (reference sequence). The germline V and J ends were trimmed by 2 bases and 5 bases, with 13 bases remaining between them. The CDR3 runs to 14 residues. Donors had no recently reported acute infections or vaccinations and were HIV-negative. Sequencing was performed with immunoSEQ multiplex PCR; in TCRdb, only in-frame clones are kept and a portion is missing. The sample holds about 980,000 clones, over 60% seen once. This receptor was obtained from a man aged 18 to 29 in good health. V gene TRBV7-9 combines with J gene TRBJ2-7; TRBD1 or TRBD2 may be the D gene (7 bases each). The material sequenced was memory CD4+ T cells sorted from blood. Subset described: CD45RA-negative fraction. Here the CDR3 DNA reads TGTGCCAGCAGCTTATCAGGGGGGGTCGACGAGCAGTACTTC. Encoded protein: CASSLSGGVDEQYF.